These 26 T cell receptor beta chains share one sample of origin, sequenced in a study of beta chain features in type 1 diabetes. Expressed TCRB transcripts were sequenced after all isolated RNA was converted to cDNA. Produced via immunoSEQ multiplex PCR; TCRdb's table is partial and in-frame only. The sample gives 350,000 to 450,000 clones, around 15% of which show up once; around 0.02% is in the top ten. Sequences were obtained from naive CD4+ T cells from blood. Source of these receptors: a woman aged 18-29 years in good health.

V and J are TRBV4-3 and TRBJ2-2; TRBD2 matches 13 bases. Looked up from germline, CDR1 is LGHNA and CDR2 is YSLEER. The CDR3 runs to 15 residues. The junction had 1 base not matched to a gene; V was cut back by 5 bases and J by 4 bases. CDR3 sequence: CASSGTSGITGELFF. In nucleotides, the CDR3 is TGCGCCAGCAGCGGGACTAGCGGGATCACCGGGGAGCTGTTTTTT.

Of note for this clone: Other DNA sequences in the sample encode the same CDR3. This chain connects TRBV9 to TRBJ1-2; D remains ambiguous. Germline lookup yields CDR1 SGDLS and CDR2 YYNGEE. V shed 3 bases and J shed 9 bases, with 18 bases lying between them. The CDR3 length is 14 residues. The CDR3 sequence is CASSGQRSLPSYTF. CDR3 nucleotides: TGTGCCAGCAGCGGACAACGGTCCCTACCCAGCTACACCTTC.

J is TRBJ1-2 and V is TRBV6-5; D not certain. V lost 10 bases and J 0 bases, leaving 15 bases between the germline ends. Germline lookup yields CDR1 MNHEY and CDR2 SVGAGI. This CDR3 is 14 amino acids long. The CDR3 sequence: CATQRSGANYGYTF. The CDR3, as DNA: TGTGCCACCCAAAGAAGCGGCGCTAACTATGGCTACACCTTC.

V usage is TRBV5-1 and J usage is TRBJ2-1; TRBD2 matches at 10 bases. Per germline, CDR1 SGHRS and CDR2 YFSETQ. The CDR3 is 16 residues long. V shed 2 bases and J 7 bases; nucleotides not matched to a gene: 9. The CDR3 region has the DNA TGCGCCAGCAGCTTAAGAGCGGGAGGGCCGATAAATGAGCAGTTCTTC. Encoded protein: CASSLRAGGPINEQFF.

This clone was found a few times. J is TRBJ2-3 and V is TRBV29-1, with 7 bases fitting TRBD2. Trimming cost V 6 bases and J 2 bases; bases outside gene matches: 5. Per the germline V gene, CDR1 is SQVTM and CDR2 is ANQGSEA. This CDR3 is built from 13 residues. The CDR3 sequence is CSVRLALTDTQYF. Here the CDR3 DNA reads TGCAGCGTGAGACTAGCTCTCACAGATACGCAGTATTTT.

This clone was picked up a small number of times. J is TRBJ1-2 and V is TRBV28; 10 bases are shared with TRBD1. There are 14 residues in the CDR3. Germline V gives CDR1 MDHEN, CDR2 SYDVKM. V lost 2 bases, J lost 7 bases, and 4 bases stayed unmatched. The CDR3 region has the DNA TGTGCCAGCAGTTTAAGACAGGGGGCAGGTGGCTACACCTTC. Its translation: CASSLRQGAGGYTF.

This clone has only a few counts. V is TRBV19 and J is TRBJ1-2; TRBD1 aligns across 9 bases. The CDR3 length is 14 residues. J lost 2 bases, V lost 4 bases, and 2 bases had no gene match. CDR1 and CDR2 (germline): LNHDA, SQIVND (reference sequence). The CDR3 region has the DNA TGTGCCAGTAGTACAGGGACAGGGAACTATGGCTACACCTTC. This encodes CASSTGTGNYGYTF.

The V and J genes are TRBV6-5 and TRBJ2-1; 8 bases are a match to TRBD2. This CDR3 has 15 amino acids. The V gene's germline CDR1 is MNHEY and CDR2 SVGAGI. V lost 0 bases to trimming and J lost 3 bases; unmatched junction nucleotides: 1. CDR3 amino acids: CASSYSGLGYNEQFF. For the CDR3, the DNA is TGTGCCAGCAGTTACTCGGGACTAGGCTACAATGAGCAGTTCTTC.

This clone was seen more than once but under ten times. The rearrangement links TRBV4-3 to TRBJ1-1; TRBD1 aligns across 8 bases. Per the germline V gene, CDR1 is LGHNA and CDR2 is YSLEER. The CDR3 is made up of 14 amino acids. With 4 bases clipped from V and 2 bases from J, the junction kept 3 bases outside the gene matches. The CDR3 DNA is TGCGCCAGCAGCCGCGACAGGGGAAACACTGAAGCTTTCTTT. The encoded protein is CASSRDRGNTEAFF.

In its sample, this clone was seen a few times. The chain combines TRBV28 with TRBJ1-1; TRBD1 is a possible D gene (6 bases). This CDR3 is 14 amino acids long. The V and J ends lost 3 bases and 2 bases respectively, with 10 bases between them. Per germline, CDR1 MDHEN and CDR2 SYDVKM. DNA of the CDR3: TGTGCCAGCAGTTTCCAGGGGCGAAACACTGAAGCTTTCTTT. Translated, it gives CASSFQGRNTEAFF.

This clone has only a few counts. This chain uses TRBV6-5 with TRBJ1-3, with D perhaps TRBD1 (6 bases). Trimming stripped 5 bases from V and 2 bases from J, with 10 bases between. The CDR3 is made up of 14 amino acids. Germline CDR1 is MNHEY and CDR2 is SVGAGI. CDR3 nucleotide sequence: TGTGCCAGCAGTCCATGGGGGCCTGGAAACACCATATATTTT. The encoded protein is CASSPWGPGNTIYF.

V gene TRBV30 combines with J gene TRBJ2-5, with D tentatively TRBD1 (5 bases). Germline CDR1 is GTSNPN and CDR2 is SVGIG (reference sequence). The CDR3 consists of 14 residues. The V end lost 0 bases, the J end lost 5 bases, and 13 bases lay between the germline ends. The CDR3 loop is CAWSVQASWETQYF. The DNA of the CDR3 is TGTGCCTGGAGTGTACAGGCGAGCTGGGAGACCCAGTACTTC.

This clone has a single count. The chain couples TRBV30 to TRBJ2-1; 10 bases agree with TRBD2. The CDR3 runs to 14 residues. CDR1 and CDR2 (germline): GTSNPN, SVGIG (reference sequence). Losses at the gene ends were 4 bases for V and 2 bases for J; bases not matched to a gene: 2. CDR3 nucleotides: TGTGCCTGGACTAGCGGGAGCGCCTACAATGAGCAGTTCTTC. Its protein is CAWTSGSAYNEQFF.

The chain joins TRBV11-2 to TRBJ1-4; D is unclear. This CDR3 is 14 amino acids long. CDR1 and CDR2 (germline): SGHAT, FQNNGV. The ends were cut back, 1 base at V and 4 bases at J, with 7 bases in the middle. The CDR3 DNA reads TGTGCCAGCAGCTTAGCCAGTTATAATGAAAAACTGTTTTTT. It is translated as CASSLASYNEKLFF. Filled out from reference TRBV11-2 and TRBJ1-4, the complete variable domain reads EAGVAQSPRYKIIEKRQSVAFWCNPISGHATLYWYQQILGQGPKLLIQFQNNGVVDDSQLPKDRFSAERLKGVDSTLKIQPAKLEDSAVYLCASSLASYNEKLFFGSGTQLSVL.

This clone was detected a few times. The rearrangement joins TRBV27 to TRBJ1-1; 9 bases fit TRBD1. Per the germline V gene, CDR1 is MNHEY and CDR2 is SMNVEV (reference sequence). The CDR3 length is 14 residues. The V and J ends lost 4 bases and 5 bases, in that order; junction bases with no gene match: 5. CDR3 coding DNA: TGTGCCAGCAGTTCCCCGGGACAGGGTACTGAAGCTTTCTTT. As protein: CASSSPGQGTEAFF.

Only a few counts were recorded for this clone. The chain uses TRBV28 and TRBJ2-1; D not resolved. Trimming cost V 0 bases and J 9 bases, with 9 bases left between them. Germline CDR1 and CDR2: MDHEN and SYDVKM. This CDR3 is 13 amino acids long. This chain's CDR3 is CASSLWVGGEQFF. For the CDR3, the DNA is TGTGCCAGCAGTTTATGGGTCGGTGGTGAGCAGTTCTTC. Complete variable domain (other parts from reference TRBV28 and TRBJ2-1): DVKVTQSSRYLVKRTGEKVFLECVQDMDHENMFWYRQDPGLGLRLIYFSYDVKMKEKGDIPEGYSVSREKKERFSLILESASTNQTSMYLCASSLWVGGEQFFGPGTRLTVL.

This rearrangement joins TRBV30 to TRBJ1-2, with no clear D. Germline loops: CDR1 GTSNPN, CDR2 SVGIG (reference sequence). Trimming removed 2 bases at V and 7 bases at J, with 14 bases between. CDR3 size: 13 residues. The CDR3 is CAWSLNRVVGYTF. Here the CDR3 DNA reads TGTGCCTGGAGTCTCAACAGAGTGGTTGGCTACACCTTC.

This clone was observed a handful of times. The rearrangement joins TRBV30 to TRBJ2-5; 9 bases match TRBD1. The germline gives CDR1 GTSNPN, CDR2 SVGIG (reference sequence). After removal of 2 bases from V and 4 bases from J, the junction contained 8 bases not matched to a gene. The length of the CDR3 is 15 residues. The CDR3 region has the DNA TGTGCCTGGAGTAGGGGACAGGGCAGGGGAGAGACCCAGTACTTC. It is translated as CAWSRGQGRGETQYF.

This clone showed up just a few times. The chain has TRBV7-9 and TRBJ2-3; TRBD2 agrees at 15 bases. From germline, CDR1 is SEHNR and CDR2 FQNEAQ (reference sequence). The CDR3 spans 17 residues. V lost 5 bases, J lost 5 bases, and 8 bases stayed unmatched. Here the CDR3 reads CASSGRTSGRVLDTQYF. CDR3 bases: TGTGCCAGCAGCGGGCGGACTAGCGGGAGGGTTCTAGATACGCAGTATTTT.

CDR3 in DNA: TGTGCCAGCAGCTTCGGGTTACCCAGGAACACTGAAGCTTTCTTT. Translation: CASSFGLPRNTEAFF. The chain combines TRBV5-4 with TRBJ1-1; D remains unclear. The V end was cut by 2 bases, the J end by 1 base, with 12 bases between. Germline CDR1 reads SGHNT; CDR2 reads YYREEE (reference sequence). The CDR3 runs to 15 residues.

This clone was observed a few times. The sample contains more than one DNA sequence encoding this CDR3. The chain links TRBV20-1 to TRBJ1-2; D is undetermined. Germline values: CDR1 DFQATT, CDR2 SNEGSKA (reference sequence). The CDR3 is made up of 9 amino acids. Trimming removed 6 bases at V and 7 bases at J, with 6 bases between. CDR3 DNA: TGCAGTGCCGGCGGTGGCTACACCTTC. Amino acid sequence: CSAGGGYTF.

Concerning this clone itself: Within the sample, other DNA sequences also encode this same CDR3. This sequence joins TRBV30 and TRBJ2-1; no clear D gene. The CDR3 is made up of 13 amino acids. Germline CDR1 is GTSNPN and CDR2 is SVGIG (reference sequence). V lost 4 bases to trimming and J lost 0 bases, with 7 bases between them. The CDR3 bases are TGTGCCTGGACGCCGAGCTCCTACAATGAGCAGTTCTTC. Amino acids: CAWTPSSYNEQFF.

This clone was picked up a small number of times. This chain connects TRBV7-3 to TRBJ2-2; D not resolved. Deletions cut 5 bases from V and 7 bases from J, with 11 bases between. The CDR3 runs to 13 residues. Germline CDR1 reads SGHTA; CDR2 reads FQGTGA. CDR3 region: CASSHLPSGELFF. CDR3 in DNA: TGTGCCAGCAGCCATTTACCCAGCGGGGAGCTGTTTTTT.

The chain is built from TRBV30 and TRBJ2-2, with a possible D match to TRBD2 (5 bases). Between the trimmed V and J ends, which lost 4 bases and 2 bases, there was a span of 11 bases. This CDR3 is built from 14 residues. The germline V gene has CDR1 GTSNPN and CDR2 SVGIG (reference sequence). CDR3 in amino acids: CAWKAGLNTGELFF. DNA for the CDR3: TGTGCCTGGAAGGCGGGTCTAAACACCGGGGAGCTGTTTTTT.

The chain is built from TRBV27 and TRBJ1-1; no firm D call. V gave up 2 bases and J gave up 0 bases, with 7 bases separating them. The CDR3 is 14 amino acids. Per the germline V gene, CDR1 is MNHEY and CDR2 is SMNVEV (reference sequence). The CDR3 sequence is CASSLRRMNTEAFF. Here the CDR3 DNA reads TGTGCCAGCAGTTTAAGGCGGATGAACACTGAAGCTTTCTTT.

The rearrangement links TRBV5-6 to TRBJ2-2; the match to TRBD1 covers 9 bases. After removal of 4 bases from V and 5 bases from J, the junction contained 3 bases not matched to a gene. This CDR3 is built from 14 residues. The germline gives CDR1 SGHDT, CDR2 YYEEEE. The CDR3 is CASSTGQGTGELFF. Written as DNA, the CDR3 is TGTGCCAGCAGCACTGGACAGGGGACCGGGGAGCTGTTTTTT.